Here is one TCR beta chain with its context. The antigen is unknown. TCRdb used MiXCR to call clones anew from the PCR reads. The table includes approximately 13,000 clones, approximately 33% detected once. No patient had received any treatment before thyroid surgery. The ends were cut back, 2 bases at V and 3 bases at J, with 8 bases in the middle. Germline CDR1 and CDR2: MNHNS and SASEGT. The CDR3 runs to 14 residues. This record belongs to a study of metastatic and nonmetastatic thyroid tumors. The wider study: Repertoire comparison spanned blood and tumor or nodule tissue of malignant and benign thyroid patients.

Study results and caveats: A significant increase in TCR beta diversity was reportedly seen in malignant thyroid tumors relative to benign nodules, in blood and tumor.

The genes are TRBV6-1 and TRBJ2-1; no definite D call. The clonotype was recovered from a male donor with papillary thyroid cancer or a benign thyroid nodule (not recorded which). Some clones in this sample may be carry-over from other donors' samples. Sequences were obtained from tumor tissue. CDR3 region: CASSERQDYNEQFF. The DNA for the CDR3 is TGTGCCAGCAGTGAACGGCAGGACTACAATGAGCAGTTCTTC.